The next 7 T cell receptor beta chains were all read from a single sample in a study of post-analysis software for immune sequencing data. Study findings and constraints: Relative to controls, patients had a few TRBV segments at higher frequency, with TRBV5-6, TRBV5-1 and TRBV20-1 among these.

The library was made from cDNA and included unique molecular identifiers. TCRdb re-derived calls from the PCR reads in MiXCR, one entry per CDR3 protein. The table has some 890,000 distinct CDR3 sequences, 53% seen once. The antigens of these receptors remain unknown. Sequencing was performed on blood. The receptors were gathered from a girl under 18 with multiple sclerosis.

The chain employs TRBV5-6 and TRBJ2-4; TRBD2 aligns across 7 bases. Germline V gene sequence: CDR1 SGHDT, CDR2 YYEEEE. V lost 4 bases and J lost 4; bases outside the gene matches: 8. The CDR3 is 15 residues long. The CDR3 reads CASSHLGGEKNIQYF. The CDR3 DNA reads TGTGCCAGCAGCCACTTGGGGGGGGAGAAAAACATTCAGTACTTC. Based on the CDR3 plus reference TRBV5-6 and TRBJ2-4, the full variable domain is DAGVTQSPTHLIKTRGQQVTLRCSPKSGHDTVSWYQQALGQGPQFIFQYYEEEERQRGNFPDRFSGHQFPNYSSELNVNALLLGDSALYLCASSHLGGEKNIQYFGAGTRLSVL.

This clonotype showed up just a few times. V is TRBV15 and J is TRBJ2-1, with D tentatively TRBD2 (5 bases). Trimming removed 4 bases at V and 2 bases at J, with 15 bases between. Germline V lookup: CDR1 LNHNV, CDR2 YYDKDF (reference sequence). The CDR3 sequence is 16 residues long. The CDR3 coding sequence is TGTGCCACCAGCAAAAGAGCGCTGGGAGCCTACAATGAGCAGTTCTTC. Protein: CATSKRALGAYNEQFF.

The CDR3 is CASSLQLGLAGAYEQYF. The CDR3 DNA is TGTGCCAGCAGTTTACAACTCGGACTAGCGGGGGCCTACGAGCAGTACTTC. The rearrangement uses TRBV27 and TRBJ2-7; the match to TRBD2 covers 13 bases. V trimming: 2 bases; J trimming: 2 bases; junction bases outside the gene matches: 6. The CDR3 is 17 amino acids. Germline V gene lookup returns CDR1 MNHEY and CDR2 SMNVEV (reference sequence).

This chain links TRBV18 with TRBJ1-1; D remains ambiguous. V was cut by 3 bases and J by 0 bases, with 11 bases left in between. CDR3 length equals 15 residues. Germline V gives CDR1 KGHSH, CDR2 LQKENI. The CDR3 here is CASSPPYSMNTEAFF. CDR3 DNA sequence: TGTGCCAGCTCACCGCCGTATTCTATGAACACTGAAGCTTTCTTT.

At least ten counts were recorded for this clonotype. V and J are TRBV7-9 and TRBJ2-6, with D uncertain. Germline V gene sequence: CDR1 SEHNR, CDR2 FQNEAQ (reference sequence). The CDR3 is 14 residues long. With 3 bases removed from V and 3 bases from J, the gap between germline ends came to 6 bases. The CDR3 nucleotides are TGTGCCAGCAGCTTTTTTGATGGGGCCAACGTCCTGACTTTC. This codes for CASSFFDGANVLTF.

The V call is TRBV6-1, the J call TRBJ2-1; the D gene could be TRBD1 or TRBD2 (5 bases each). CDR3 length: 15 residues. The ends were cut back, 6 bases at V and 0 bases at J, with 12 bases in the middle. Looked up from germline, CDR1 is MNHNS and CDR2 is SASEGT. CDR3 sequence: CASRFQGPSYNEQFF. The DNA for the CDR3 is TGTGCCAGCAGATTCCAGGGACCCTCCTACAATGAGCAGTTCTTC.

The chain couples TRBV5-1 to TRBJ2-6; unclear D gene. In germline, CDR1 is SGHRS, CDR2 YFSETQ. V was clipped by 4 bases and J by 1 base, with 9 bases between them. This CDR3 contains 15 residues. CDR3 region: CASSPSRSGANVLTF. CDR3 coding DNA: TGCGCCAGCAGCCCCAGTCGTTCTGGGGCCAACGTCCTGACTTTC. The full variable domain, rest sourced from reference TRBV5-1 and TRBJ2-6, is KAGVTQTPRYLIKTRGQQVTLSCSPISGHRSVSWYQQTPGQGLQFLFEYFSETQRNKGNFPGRFSGRQFSNSRSEMNVSTLELGDSALYLCASSPSRSGANVLTFGAGSRLTVL.